Here is one T cell receptor beta chain with its context. The data originate from a study of blood T cell repertoires in COVID-19. Trimming removed 4 bases from V and 0 bases from J; junction bases left unmatched: 10. This CDR3 has 17 residues. Germline CDR1 reads LGHDT; CDR2 reads YNNKEL (reference sequence). People in the exposed group encountered a COVID-19 case within 2 weeks before entering the study. Sequencing used immunoSEQ multiplex PCR; TCRdb keeps in-frame clones, though not all of them. Here the sample spans around 250,000 clones, approximately 78% being singletons. Sequenced: PBMCs or T cells enriched from blood (not recorded which). This clonotype was sampled from a man aged 40-49 years who had been exposed to COVID-19. This chain links TRBV3-1 (or the pseudogene TRBV3-2) with TRBJ2-7, with 9 bases identical to TRBD2. CDR3 bases: TGTGCCAGCAGCCGGGATAGCGGGAGTCGAAGCTCCTACGAGCAGTACTTC. Amino acids: CASSRDSGSRSSYEQYF.